The 21 T cell receptor beta chains listed next were all sequenced from one sample in a study of blood T cell repertoires in COVID-19. TCRdb's copy holds only in-frame clones and misses some; the assay was immunoSEQ multiplex PCR. This sample has about 190,000 clones, with 85% to 90% found just once. Sample: peripheral blood. The receptors here all came from a man between 40 and 49 years old with active or convalescent COVID-19.

This clone was picked up a small number of times. In nucleotides, the CDR3 is TGTGCCAGCAGCCTCAGACTAGCTGGGACCTACGAGCAGTACTTC. It yields the protein CASSLRLAGTYEQYF. This chain uses TRBV5-4 with TRBJ2-7; 7 bases map to TRBD2. This CDR3 is built from 15 residues. CDR1 SGHNT and CDR2 YYREEE come from the germline V gene (reference sequence). Losses at the gene ends were 4 bases for V and 2 bases for J; bases not matched to a gene: 9.

CDR3 loop: CASSLSGGSGYTF. As DNA, the CDR3 is TGTGCCAGCAGTTTGTCAGGGGGCTCTGGCTACACCTTC. The V gene is TRBV12-3 or TRBV12-4, the J gene TRBJ1-2, with 8 bases fitting TRBD1. This CDR3 has 13 amino acids. J lost 7 bases, V lost 3 bases, and 4 bases had no gene match.

The chain couples TRBV5-1 to TRBJ2-1; TRBD1 aligns across 8 bases. Germline-derived CDR1 and CDR2 are SGHRS and YFSETQ. The CDR3 is 12 residues long. With 4 bases clipped from V and 8 bases from J, the junction kept 2 bases outside the gene matches. The CDR3 spells CASSQDRDEQFF. CDR3 bases: TGCGCCAGCAGCCAGGACAGGGATGAGCAGTTCTTC.

In its sample, this clone was seen once. CDR3 sequence reads: CASSYDRESNQPQHF. CDR3 in DNA: TGTGCCAGCAGCTATGACAGGGAGAGCAATCAGCCCCAGCATTTT. The chain combines TRBV7-9 with TRBJ1-5; 7 nucleotides align to TRBD1. V lost 4 bases and J lost 1; bases outside the gene matches: 4. The CDR3 totals 15 residues. Germline loops: CDR1 SEHNR, CDR2 FQNEAQ (reference sequence).

This clone was seen more than once but under ten times. The rearrangement joins TRBV5-6 to TRBJ1-1, with no clear D. The V gene lost 1 base and the J gene lost 0 bases, with 22 bases spanning the gap. The CDR3 runs 19 residues. The germline V gene encodes CDR1 SGHDT and CDR2 YYEEEE. CDR3 sequence (DNA): TGTGCCAGCAGCTTGAGGGTGGCGGGTGCCGCCAGGATGAACACTGAAGCTTTCTTT. Translated: CASSLRVAGAARMNTEAFF.

The genes are TRBV9 and TRBJ2-3; 10 bases are a match to TRBD2. The CDR3 loop spans 16 amino acids. The trim removed 0 bases at V and 3 bases at J, leaving 4 bases unmatched. Germline V CDR1 and CDR2: SGDLS, YYNGEE. The CDR3 spells CASSVVGSGGTDTQYF. Here the CDR3 DNA reads TGTGCCAGCAGCGTAGTGGGTAGCGGGGGGACAGATACGCAGTATTTT.

The chain has TRBV6-5 and TRBJ2-7; D not certain. The CDR3 contains 14 residues. Between the trimmed V and J ends, which lost 2 bases and 3 bases, there was a span of 11 bases. The germline V gene has CDR1 MNHEY and CDR2 SVGAGI. The CDR3 DNA reads TGTGCCAGCAGTTACAGAGACATTGACTACGAGCAGTACTTC. Amino acids: CASSYRDIDYEQYF.

The gene calls are TRBV5-1 and TRBJ1-2; a possible D gene is TRBD1 (5 bases). V was trimmed by 4 bases and J by 4 bases, leaving 20 bases between them. Germline loops: CDR1 SGHRS, CDR2 YFSETQ. The CDR3 is 16 amino acids. For the CDR3, the DNA is TGCGCCAGCAGCCCGGATCCCGGCAGGGACTCCTATGGCTACACCTTC. This gives the protein CASSPDPGRDSYGYTF.

This chain joins TRBV12-3 or TRBV12-4 and TRBJ1-3; D call uncertain. The CDR3 loop spans 13 amino acids. Trimming left V 3 bases short and J 4 bases short, with 7 bases between. The CDR3 loop reads CASSFTDGNTIYF. The CDR3 DNA is TGTGCCAGCAGTTTTACAGACGGAAACACCATATATTTT.

The chain uses TRBV4-2 and TRBJ1-4; the match to TRBD1 covers 8 bases. Germline loops: CDR1 LGHNA, CDR2 YNFKEQ. Trimming cost V 1 base and J 8 bases; bases outside gene matches: 6. The CDR3 is 15 amino acids. The chain's CDR3 is CASSQGNRGGEKLFF. The CDR3 DNA is TGTGCCAGCAGCCAAGGGAACAGGGGGGGGGAAAAACTGTTTTTT.

This clone appeared a single time. The V and J genes are TRBV3-1 (or the pseudogene TRBV3-2) and TRBJ1-1, with D uncertain. V was shortened by 1 base and J by 7 bases, with 13 bases between the two germline ends. Germline V gene sequence: CDR1 LGHDT, CDR2 YNNKEL (reference sequence). The CDR3 spans 14 residues. DNA of the CDR3: TGTGCCAGCAGCCAAGTAGGCGGGTCTCGTGAAGCTTTCTTT. Translation: CASSQVGGSREAFF.

This clone was recorded only once. This sequence joins TRBV5-1 and TRBJ1-3; D ambiguous. Deletions cut 0 bases from V and 4 bases from J, with 14 bases between. CDR3 size: 16 residues. The V gene's germline CDR1 is SGHRS and CDR2 YFSETQ. The DNA of the CDR3 is TGCGCCAGCAGCTTGGATTTCCAAGCGCCGGGAAACACCATATATTTT. Residues: CASSLDFQAPGNTIYF.

V usage is TRBV11-3 and J usage is TRBJ1-2; 7 bases fit TRBD1. V lost 3 bases and J lost 4; bases outside the gene matches: 8. The CDR3 consists of 15 residues. The germline CDR1 and CDR2 sequences are SGHNT and YENEEA. This CDR3 reads CASSFSYRGVYGYTF. DNA for the CDR3: TGTGCCAGCAGCTTTAGCTACAGGGGAGTCTATGGCTACACCTTC.

This clone came up many times. The V call is TRBV4-2, the J call TRBJ2-5, with 12 positions matching TRBD2. Trimming at V came to 1 base and at J to 1 base, leaving 4 bases not matched to a gene. Germline CDR1 LGHNA, CDR2 YNFKEQ. CDR3 length equals 17 residues. CDR3 region: CASSQVLAGGRQETQYF. CDR3 sequence (DNA): TGTGCCAGCAGCCAAGTACTAGCGGGGGGCCGCCAAGAGACCCAGTACTTC.

The rearrangement joins TRBV5-6 to TRBJ2-7; D possibly corresponds to TRBD2 (6 bases). CDR1 is SGHDT, CDR2 YYEEEE, per germline. There are 16 residues in the CDR3. V gave up 4 bases and J gave up 3 bases, with 20 bases separating them. CDR3 coding DNA: TGTGCCAGCAGCCCCGCCCGGGGGAACGCCTTCTACGAGCAGTACTTC. Translated, it gives CASSPARGNAFYEQYF.

This rearrangement joins TRBV5-5 to TRBJ1-5; 11 bases are a match to TRBD1. J was trimmed by 3 bases and V by 4 bases; bases with no gene match: 6. From germline, CDR1 is SGHKS and CDR2 YYEKEE (reference sequence). The CDR3 is 16 residues long. CDR3 in amino acids: CASSGGTGGFNQPQHF. The CDR3 region has the DNA TGTGCCAGCAGCGGAGGGACAGGGGGTTTCAATCAGCCCCAGCATTTT.

A single count supports this clone. This chain connects TRBV5-6 to TRBJ2-7, with 8 bases that match TRBD2. This CDR3 is 14 amino acids long. The germline V gene encodes CDR1 SGHDT and CDR2 YYEEEE. Germline trimming cut 1 base from V and 3 bases from J; bases unmatched to any gene: 3. CDR3 bases: TGTGCCAGCAGCTTGAGCGGGGGTGGCTACGAGCAGTACTTC. Its translation: CASSLSGGGYEQYF.

The chain carries TRBV9 and TRBJ2-2; D remains unclear. Germline V lookup: CDR1 SGDLS, CDR2 YYNGEE. Deletions cut 0 bases from V and 2 bases from J, with 8 bases between. The CDR3 consists of 15 residues. The CDR3 DNA sequence: TGTGCCAGCAGCGTAGAGACACCAAACACCGGGGAGCTGTTTTTT. Residues: CASSVETPNTGELFF.

The chain links TRBV6-1 to TRBJ2-5, with 10 bases identical to TRBD2. Per the germline V gene, CDR1 is MNHNS and CDR2 is SASEGT. V lost 0 bases to trimming and J lost 2 bases; unmatched junction nucleotides: 12. CDR3 length: 19 residues. The CDR3 is CASSEAASGGEWGQETQYF. The CDR3 coding sequence is TGTGCCAGCAGTGAAGCAGCTAGCGGGGGCGAGTGGGGGCAAGAGACCCAGTACTTC.

The sample holds a few counts of this clone. V gene TRBV28 combines with J gene TRBJ2-7, with 9 bases lining up with TRBD1. Per germline, CDR1 MDHEN and CDR2 SYDVKM. V shed 3 bases and J 0 bases; nucleotides not matched to a gene: 6. This CDR3 contains 16 residues. The CDR3 protein is CASSFPETGGSYEQYF. Here the CDR3 DNA reads TGTGCCAGCAGTTTCCCCGAGACAGGGGGCTCCTACGAGCAGTACTTC.

This clone was recorded only once. V usage is TRBV19 and J usage is TRBJ1-2; TRBD1 is a possible D gene (6 bases). Germline loops: CDR1 LNHDA, CDR2 SQIVND (reference sequence). CDR3 length equals 15 residues. The germline V and J ends were trimmed by 1 base and 3 bases, with 12 bases remaining between them. CDR3 sequence: CASSIAQGTYYGYTF. The CDR3 coding sequence is TGTGCCAGTAGTATAGCGCAGGGGACCTACTATGGCTACACCTTC.